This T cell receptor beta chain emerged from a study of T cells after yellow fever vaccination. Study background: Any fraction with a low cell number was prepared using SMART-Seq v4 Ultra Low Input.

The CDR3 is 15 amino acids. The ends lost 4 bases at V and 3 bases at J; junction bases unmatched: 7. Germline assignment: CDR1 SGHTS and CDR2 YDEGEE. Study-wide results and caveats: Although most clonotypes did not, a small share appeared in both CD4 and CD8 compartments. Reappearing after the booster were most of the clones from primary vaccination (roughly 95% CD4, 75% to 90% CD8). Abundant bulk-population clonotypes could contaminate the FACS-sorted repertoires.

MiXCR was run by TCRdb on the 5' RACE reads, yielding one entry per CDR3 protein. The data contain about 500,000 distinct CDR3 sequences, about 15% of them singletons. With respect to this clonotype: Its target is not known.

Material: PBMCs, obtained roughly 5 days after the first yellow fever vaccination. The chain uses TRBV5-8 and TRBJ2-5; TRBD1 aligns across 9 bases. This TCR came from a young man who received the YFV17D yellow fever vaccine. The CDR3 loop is CASSAGTGRKETQYF. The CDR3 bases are TGTGCCAGCAGCGCCGGGACAGGGCGGAAAGAGACCCAGTACTTC.